This T cell receptor (beta chain) was obtained from a study of regulatory T cells in long-lasting Graves disease. Findings and limits, study-wide: The number of shared public clonotypes was higher in persistent patients (2,741) than new patients (roughly 970). The TCR repertoire of persistent Graves' patients was less diverse than that of newly diagnosed ones.

As for time point: newly diagnosed GD, antithyroid drugs for less than 3 months. TCR sequences were obtained from RNA taken from PBMCs. This CDR3 contains 15 residues. Trimming removed 5 bases from V and 8 bases from J; junction bases left unmatched: 5. Germline V lookup: CDR1 MDHEN, CDR2 SYDVKM. Assembly of TCR beta libraries relied on iRepertoire HTBI primers together with Arm-PCR of CDR3 regions. MiXCR, run by TCRdb on the multiplex PCR reads, gives a single entry per CDR3 protein. The sample holds 350,000 to 550,000 distinct CDR3 sequences; roughly 15% are singletons and the top ten take approximately 22%. This clonotype was counted many times. What it binds is unknown. The same data also went into a second study, on T cells in Graves' hyperthyroidism and ophthalmopathy. That paper adds: Using the HTBI primer set, a first-round RT-PCR was run on the TCR CDR3.

Here the sequenced sample was peripheral blood mononuclear cells (PBMCs), taken at new diagnosis, from a patient treated with antithyroid drugs. This chain links TRBV28 with TRBJ2-1; 14 positions agree with TRBD2. This TCR was sampled from a woman aged 18-29 years with Graves disease. CDR3 loop: CASSPGLAGVYEQFF. CDR3 bases: TGTGCCAGCAGTCCGGGACTAGCGGGAGTCTATGAGCAGTTCTTC.